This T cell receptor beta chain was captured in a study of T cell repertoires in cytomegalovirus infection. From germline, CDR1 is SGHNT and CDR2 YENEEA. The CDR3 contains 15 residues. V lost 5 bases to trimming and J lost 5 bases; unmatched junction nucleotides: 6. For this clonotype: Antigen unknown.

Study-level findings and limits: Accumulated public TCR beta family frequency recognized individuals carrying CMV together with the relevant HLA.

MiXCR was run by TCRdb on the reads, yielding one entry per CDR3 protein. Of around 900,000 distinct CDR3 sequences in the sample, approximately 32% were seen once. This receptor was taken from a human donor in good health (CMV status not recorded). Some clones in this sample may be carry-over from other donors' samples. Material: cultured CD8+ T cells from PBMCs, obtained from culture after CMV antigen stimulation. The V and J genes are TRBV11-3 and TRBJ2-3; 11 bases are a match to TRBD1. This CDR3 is CASSLGTGGRDTQYF. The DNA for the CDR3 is TGTGCCAGCAGCCTCGGGACAGGGGGTCGAGATACGCAGTATTTT.